One sample yielded the 3 T cell receptor beta chains listed below, sequenced in a study of low-dose radiotherapy and immunotherapy resistance in tumors. cDNA synthesis used a TRAV/TRBV-specific primer set for both chains. The TCRs were subjected to amplification over roughly 20 PCR cycles employing a constant-region primer in conjunction with a V-primer adapter. TCRdb processed the reads anew with MiXCR; each CDR3 protein has one entry. The sample includes 7,500 to 9,000 distinct CDR3 sequences, more than 65% of them seen just once. The receptor source for this set is a human donor with advanced metastatic prostate, ovarian, gallbladder or colorectal cancer (not recorded which). This table probably holds off-target reads from a library built for another chain.

The chain uses TRBV29-1 and TRBJ2-1; TRBD1 matches at 7 bases. The germline gives CDR1 SQVTM, CDR2 ANQGSEA. The CDR3 consists of 11 residues. The trim removed 4 bases at V and 9 bases at J, leaving 3 bases unmatched. The CDR3 nucleotides are TGCAGCGTTGCCACAGGGGCTGAGCAGTTCTTC. Protein product: CSVATGAEQFF.

This chain links TRBV5-5 with TRBJ1-5; tentative D call: TRBD1 (6 bases). Germline V lookup: CDR1 SGHKS, CDR2 YYEKEE (reference sequence). This CDR3 has 18 amino acids. V lost 4 bases and J lost 1, with 21 bases in between. CDR3: CASSPVGSGGVSNQPQHF. CDR3 DNA: TGTGCCAGCAGCCCGGTTGGGTCGGGGGGCGTCAGCAATCAGCCCCAGCATTTT. The variable domain in full, with the rest retrieved from reference TRBV5-5 and TRBJ1-5, is DAGVTQSPTHLIKTRGQQVTLRCSPISGHKSVSWYQQVLGQGPQFIFQYYEKEERGRGNFPDRFSARQFPNYSSELNVNALLLGDSALYLCASSPVGSGGVSNQPQHFGDGTRLSIL.

The chain employs TRBV18 and TRBJ2-5, with a weak D call TRBD1 (6 bases). Germline V gene sequence: CDR1 KGHSH, CDR2 LQKENI. Trimming removed 1 base at V and 4 bases at J, with 16 bases between. This CDR3 is built from 16 residues. The CDR3 spells CASSPQPPGQGETQYF. CDR3 coding DNA: TGTGCCAGCTCACCACAACCCCCGGGACAAGGAGAGACCCAGTACTTC. Variable domain in full (rest from reference TRBV18 and TRBJ2-5): NAGVMQNPRHLVRRRGQEARLRCSPMKGHSHVYWYRQLPEEGLKFMVYLQKENIIDESGMPKERFSAEFPKEGPSILRIQQVVRGDSAAYFCASSPQPPGQGETQYFGPGTRLLVL.